These T cell receptor beta chains were read from a single sample in a study of response to subunit inactivated influenza vaccine. MiXCR was run by TCRdb on the RT-PCR reads, yielding one entry per CDR3 protein. The sample has fewer than 750,000 distinct CDR3 sequences, 14% seen once. The sample here was PBMCs from blood, taken roughly 13 days after vaccination. The receptors derive from a man aged 50 or older who received an inactivated influenza vaccine. Each CDR3 is given with its conserved first and last residue. A D gene is named only where the DNA matches it firmly. A row's size may be missing; if present it is once, few, many or a size class.

j_gene: TRBJ2-2
abundance: many
d_gene: .
v_gene: TRBV19
len: 11
CDR3aa: CASSTLSELFF
CDR3nt: TGTGCCAGTAGTACCCTATCCGAGCTGTTTTTT

j_gene: TRBJ2-3
abundance: few
d_gene: .
v_gene: TRBV30
len: 14
CDR3aa: CAWSGFSGFDTQYF
CDR3nt: TGTGCCTGGAGTGGGTTTAGCGGTTTCGATACGCAGTATTTT

j_gene: TRBJ2-1
abundance: few
d_gene: TRBD2
v_gene: TRBV12-3/TRBV12-4
len: 15
CDR3aa: CASSLLAGGGYEQFF
CDR3nt: TGTGCCAGCAGTTTGCTAGCGGGGGGTGGGTATGAGCAGTTCTTC

j_gene: TRBJ2-3
abundance: .
d_gene: .
v_gene: TRBV27
len: 15
CDR3aa: CASSSTGNLGDTQYF
CDR3nt: TGTGCCAGCAGTTCCACAGGGAACTTGGGGGATACGCAGTATTTT

j_gene: TRBJ1-1
abundance: .
d_gene: TRBD1
v_gene: TRBV18
len: 16
CDR3aa: CASSQLPGQADTEAFF
CDR3nt: TGTGCCAGCTCACAGCTTCCGGGACAGGCGGACACTGAAGCTTTCTTT

j_gene: TRBJ1-6
abundance: .
d_gene: .
v_gene: TRBV7-9
len: 13
CDR3aa: CATTTARESPLHF
CDR3nt: TGTGCCACCACGACAGCGCGAGAATCACCCCTCCACTTT

j_gene: TRBJ2-7
abundance: .
d_gene: .
v_gene: TRBV6-5
len: 14
CDR3aa: CASSYHDRYYEQYF
CDR3nt: TGTGCCAGCAGTTACCACGACAGGTACTACGAGCAGTACTTC

j_gene: TRBJ2-7
abundance: once
d_gene: TRBD1
v_gene: TRBV5-1
len: 15
CDR3aa: CASSIRDRESYEQYF
CDR3nt: TGCGCCAGCAGCATCCGGGACAGGGAGTCCTACGAGCAGTACTTC

j_gene: TRBJ2-6
abundance: many
d_gene: TRBD1
v_gene: TRBV5-1
len: 17
CDR3aa: CASSKTGTGAGANVLTF
CDR3nt: TGCGCCAGCAGCAAAACCGGGACAGGGGCTGGGGCCAACGTCCTGACTTTC

j_gene: TRBJ2-7
abundance: few
d_gene: TRBD2
v_gene: TRBV20-1
len: 14
CDR3aa: CSATWTSGSNEQYF
CDR3nt: TGCAGTGCTACATGGACTAGCGGGAGCAACGAGCAGTACTTC

j_gene: TRBJ2-2
abundance: .
d_gene: TRBD2
v_gene: TRBV10-1
len: 18
CDR3aa: CASSPGTSGGPNTGELFF
CDR3nt: TGCGCCAGCAGCCCCGGGACTAGCGGGGGGCCCAACACCGGGGAGCTGTTTTTT

j_gene: TRBJ1-5
abundance: .
d_gene: .
v_gene: TRBV30
len: 13
CDR3aa: CAWSLRGNGPQHF
CDR3nt: TGTGCCTGGAGCTTGCGGGGAAATGGACCCCAGCATTTT

j_gene: TRBJ1-3
abundance: .
d_gene: .
v_gene: TRBV3-1
len: 15
CDR3aa: CASSQAGRAGNTIYF
CDR3nt: TGTGCCAGCAGCCAAGCCGGCAGGGCTGGAAACACCATATATTTT

j_gene: TRBJ2-1
abundance: few
d_gene: .
v_gene: TRBV20-1
len: 14
CDR3aa: CSADGDSSRGEQFF
CDR3nt: TGCAGTGCCGACGGGGACTCCTCGAGGGGTGAGCAGTTCTTC

j_gene: TRBJ1-1
abundance: many
d_gene: TRBD1
v_gene: TRBV28
len: 13
CDR3aa: CASSDGQGAEAFF
CDR3nt: TGTGCCAGCAGTGACGGACAGGGGGCGGAAGCTTTCTTT

j_gene: TRBJ2-1
abundance: .
d_gene: .
v_gene: TRBV12-3/TRBV12-4
len: 11
CDR3aa: CASSSPPQPIF
CDR3nt: TGTGCCAGCAGTTCCCCCCCTCAGCCCATCTTC

j_gene: TRBJ2-5
abundance: .
d_gene: .
v_gene: TRBV15
len: 16
CDR3aa: CATSRDRGQPKETQYF
CDR3nt: TGTGCCACCAGCAGAGATAGGGGCCAGCCTAAAGAGACCCAGTACTTC

j_gene: TRBJ2-7
abundance: .
d_gene: .
v_gene: TRBV7-2
len: 13
CDR3aa: CASSTGTHSKQYF
CDR3nt: TGTGCCAGCAGCACCGGGACCCACTCAAAGCAGTACTTC

j_gene: TRBJ2-1
abundance: .
d_gene: .
v_gene: TRBV9
len: 19
CDR3aa: CASSAPKRDRGWSRNEQFF
CDR3nt: TGTGCCAGCAGCGCCCCCAAGCGAGACCGAGGGTGGTCTAGGAATGAGCAGTTCTTC

j_gene: TRBJ2-5
abundance: .
d_gene: .
v_gene: TRBV18
len: 13
CDR3aa: CASSPRTQETQYF
CDR3nt: TGTGCCAGCAGCCCAAGGACCCAAGAGACCCAGTACTTC

j_gene: TRBJ1-1
abundance: many
d_gene: .
v_gene: TRBV7-9
len: 13
CDR3aa: CASSLGLPTEAFF
CDR3nt: TGTGCCAGCAGCTTAGGGCTGCCCACTGAAGCTTTCTTT

j_gene: TRBJ1-1
abundance: .
d_gene: .
v_gene: TRBV18
len: 16
CDR3aa: CASSPTVGQRDTEAFF
CDR3nt: TGTGCCAGCTCACCAACCGTGGGCCAACGGGACACTGAAGCTTTCTTT

j_gene: TRBJ1-2
abundance: .
d_gene: .
v_gene: TRBV5-5
len: 14
CDR3aa: CASSFQGRMGGYTF
CDR3nt: TGTGCCAGCAGCTTTCAGGGACGTATGGGTGGCTACACCTTC

j_gene: TRBJ2-5
abundance: .
d_gene: .
v_gene: TRBV7-9
len: 15
CDR3aa: CASSLAPGPQETQYF
CDR3nt: TGTGCCAGCAGCTTAGCCCCGGGACCCCAAGAGACCCAGTACTTC

j_gene: TRBJ1-4
abundance: few
d_gene: .
v_gene: TRBV5-1
len: 16
CDR3aa: CASSLEGGYAIEKLFF
CDR3nt: TGCGCCAGCAGCTTGGAGGGGGGCTACGCGATAGAAAAACTGTTTTTT

j_gene: TRBJ2-2
abundance: .
d_gene: .
v_gene: TRBV5-1
len: 16
CDR3aa: CASSLSTGPDTGELFF
CDR3nt: TGCGCCAGCAGCTTGAGTACAGGCCCGGACACCGGGGAGCTGTTTTTT

j_gene: TRBJ2-7
abundance: .
d_gene: .
v_gene: TRBV15
len: 12
CDR3aa: CATSKEVGEQYF
CDR3nt: TGTGCCACCAGCAAAGAGGTCGGCGAGCAGTACTTC

j_gene: TRBJ1-1
abundance: few
d_gene: .
v_gene: TRBV6-5
len: 14
CDR3aa: CASSYPGQNTEAFF
CDR3nt: TGTGCCAGCAGTTACCCAGGACAGAACACTGAAGCTTTCTTT

j_gene: TRBJ2-3
abundance: few
d_gene: TRBD2
v_gene: TRBV15
len: 16
CDR3aa: CATSRGPSGSSDTQYF
CDR3nt: TGTGCCACCAGCAGGGGCCCTAGCGGGAGTTCAGATACGCAGTATTTT

j_gene: TRBJ1-5
abundance: .
d_gene: .
v_gene: TRBV6-1
len: 16
CDR3aa: CASSEDTRIRNQPQHF
CDR3nt: TGTGCCAGCAGTGAAGATACAAGGATTCGAAATCAGCCCCAGCATTTT

j_gene: TRBJ2-7
abundance: .
d_gene: .
v_gene: TRBV5-1
len: 15
CDR3aa: CASSLVGLGTYEQYF
CDR3nt: TGCGCCAGCAGCTTGGTAGGGTTGGGGACCTACGAGCAGTACTTC

j_gene: TRBJ1-5
abundance: many
d_gene: TRBD1
v_gene: TRBV12-3/TRBV12-4
len: 17
CDR3aa: CASSSAGVTGGNQPQHF
CDR3nt: TGTGCCAGCAGTTCCGCGGGGGTGACAGGGGGCAATCAGCCCCAGCATTTT

j_gene: TRBJ1-1
abundance: few
d_gene: .
v_gene: TRBV6-1
len: 15
CDR3aa: CASSRRGGFNTEAFF
CDR3nt: TGTGCCAGCAGTCGCCGGGGAGGGTTTAACACTGAAGCTTTCTTT

j_gene: TRBJ1-3
abundance: .
d_gene: TRBD1
v_gene: TRBV4-1
len: 14
CDR3aa: CASSQGTGRNTIYF
CDR3nt: TGCGCCAGCAGCCAAGGGACAGGGAGAAACACCATATATTTT

j_gene: TRBJ2-3
abundance: .
d_gene: TRBD2
v_gene: TRBV15
len: 18
CDR3aa: CATSREISRGEETDTQYF
CDR3nt: TGTGCCACCAGCAGAGAGATATCGCGGGGGGAAGAAACAGATACGCAGTATTTT

j_gene: TRBJ2-2
abundance: few
d_gene: .
v_gene: TRBV3-1
len: 18
CDR3aa: CASSQDFAGPGSRGELFF
CDR3nt: TGTGCCAGCAGCCAAGATTTTGCGGGACCGGGGAGCCGTGGGGAGCTGTTTTTT

j_gene: TRBJ2-6
abundance: few
d_gene: TRBD1
v_gene: TRBV9
len: 16
CDR3aa: CASSRQGLSGANVLTF
CDR3nt: TGTGCCAGCAGCAGACAGGGCCTCTCTGGGGCCAACGTCCTGACTTTC

j_gene: TRBJ1-4
abundance: few
d_gene: TRBD1
v_gene: TRBV12-3/TRBV12-4
len: 13
CDR3aa: CASRGQVNEKLFF
CDR3nt: TGTGCCAGCAGGGGACAGGTGAATGAAAAACTGTTTTTT

j_gene: TRBJ2-2
abundance: many
d_gene: TRBD2
v_gene: TRBV12-3/TRBV12-4
len: 18
CDR3aa: CASSLGLAGVGDTGELFF
CDR3nt: TGTGCCAGCAGTTTAGGGCTAGCGGGAGTAGGGGACACCGGGGAGCTGTTTTTT

j_gene: TRBJ2-3
abundance: few
d_gene: .
v_gene: TRBV7-2
len: 15
CDR3aa: CASSYMGASTDTQYF
CDR3nt: TGTGCCAGCAGTTATATGGGGGCCAGCACAGATACGCAGTATTTT

j_gene: TRBJ2-2
abundance: many
d_gene: TRBD2
v_gene: TRBV20-1
len: 16
CDR3aa: CSARDTSGRWTGELFF
CDR3nt: TGCAGTGCTAGAGATACTAGCGGGAGATGGACCGGGGAGCTGTTTTTT

j_gene: TRBJ2-7
abundance: many
d_gene: TRBD2
v_gene: TRBV5-6
len: 19
CDR3aa: CASSGGTSGRAESSYEQYF
CDR3nt: TGTGCCAGCAGCGGTGGGACTAGCGGGAGGGCCGAGAGCTCCTACGAGCAGTACTTC

j_gene: TRBJ2-3
abundance: .
d_gene: TRBD2
v_gene: TRBV7-2
len: 15
CDR3aa: CASRLAGGPVNTQYF
CDR3nt: TGTGCCAGCAGATTAGCGGGGGGGCCGGTGAATACGCAGTATTTT

j_gene: TRBJ1-2
abundance: .
d_gene: .
v_gene: TRBV6-1
len: 13
CDR3aa: CASSRRQSGRDTF
CDR3nt: TGTGCCAGCAGCCGCAGACAGAGTGGGCGAGACACCTTC

j_gene: TRBJ2-3
abundance: few
d_gene: .
v_gene: TRBV12-3/TRBV12-4
len: 15
CDR3aa: CAGSFGGGQTDTQYF
CDR3nt: TGTGCCGGCAGTTTTGGTGGGGGGCAGACAGATACGCAGTATTTT

j_gene: TRBJ2-7
abundance: .
d_gene: .
v_gene: TRBV20-1
len: 13
CDR3aa: CSAKGHLPYEQYF
CDR3nt: TGCAGTGCTAAAGGACACTTACCCTACGAGCAGTACTTC

j_gene: TRBJ1-6
abundance: .
d_gene: .
v_gene: TRBV6-5
len: 16
CDR3aa: CASSYSDPEGNSPLHF
CDR3nt: TGTGCCAGCAGTTACTCGGACCCGGAGGGTAATTCACCCCTCCACTTT

j_gene: TRBJ2-7
abundance: .
d_gene: .
v_gene: TRBV10-2
len: 15
CDR3aa: CASIQDSYTSYEQYF
CDR3nt: TGCGCCAGCATTCAGGACAGTTACACTTCCTACGAGCAGTACTTC

j_gene: TRBJ2-7
abundance: .
d_gene: .
v_gene: TRBV5-1
len: 13
CDR3aa: CASRSLQPYEQYF
CDR3nt: TGCGCCAGCAGGAGTCTCCAACCCTACGAGCAGTACTTC

j_gene: TRBJ2-3
abundance: many
d_gene: .
v_gene: TRBV18
len: 12
CDR3aa: CASSPVRDTQYF
CDR3nt: TGTGCCAGCTCACCAGTGCGAGATACGCAGTATTTT

j_gene: TRBJ1-5
abundance: few
d_gene: TRBD1
v_gene: TRBV20-1
len: 12
CDR3aa: CSAQGRYQPQHF
CDR3nt: TGCAGTGCACAGGGGCGGTACCAGCCCCAGCATTTT

j_gene: TRBJ2-1
abundance: once
d_gene: TRBD2
v_gene: TRBV15
len: 17
CDR3aa: CATSRDLFSGGSNEQFF
CDR3nt: TGTGCCACCAGCAGAGACCTCTTTAGCGGGGGGTCCAATGAGCAGTTCTTC